The clone carrying this T cell receptor beta chain was seen more than once but under ten times. Antigen specificity is unknown. This sample is part of a study of beta chain features in type 1 diabetes. Whole-study results and caveats: For Type 1 diabetes patients, all four CD4+ subsets carried TCRB CDR3s that were moderately but significantly shorter.

Since all of the isolated RNA was reverse transcribed, expressed TCRB transcripts were what got sequenced. Clones were read by immunoSEQ multiplex PCR, and TCRdb kept only the in-frame ones, dropping some. The table records around 250,000 clones, over 20% of them present only once. V shed 3 bases and J shed 0 bases, with 19 bases lying between them. The V gene's germline CDR1 is SGHRS and CDR2 YFSETQ. This CDR3 comprises 17 residues. This clonotype was sampled from a woman in her thirties or forties with type 1 diabetes. J is TRBJ2-7 and V is TRBV5-1; tentative D call: TRBD2 (6 bases). The sequenced sample consisted of naive CD4+ T cells from blood. The CDR3, as DNA: TGCGCCAGCAGCTCCCGCCGGGACTCGTTGAACTCCTACGAGCAGTACTTC. Protein sequence: CASSSRRDSLNSYEQYF.